This T cell receptor beta chain was sequenced for a study of molecular identifiers for immune sequencing clone quantification. The CDR3 is 20 residues long. Germline-derived CDR1 and CDR2 are MNHEY and SVGAGI. Concerning this clonotype itself: Given a much more abundant clone one base away, this may be a read error.

Preparation of the bulk TCR libraries relied on previously described methods and listed TCR primers. TCRdb re-analysed the PCR reads in MiXCR, keeping a single row per CDR3 protein. This repertoire shows under 600,000 distinct CDR3 sequences, around 23% found once; its top ten account for approximately 0.8%. The origin of this receptor is a human donor in good health. Some libraries in this study had Jurkat cell RNA spiked in. The chain uses TRBV6-5 and TRBJ2-4, with 9 positions matching TRBD2. Sequencing was performed on naive CD8+ T cells from blood, with Jurkat cell RNA spiked in. The subset was: FACS-sorted CD8+CD4-CCR7+CD45RA+ naive T cells. The CDR3 DNA reads as TGTGCCAGCGGTTACTCGTACTTGGCTAGCGGGGATCTGTCCAAAAACATTCAGTACTTC. Translating it yields CASGYSYLASGDLSKNIQYF.